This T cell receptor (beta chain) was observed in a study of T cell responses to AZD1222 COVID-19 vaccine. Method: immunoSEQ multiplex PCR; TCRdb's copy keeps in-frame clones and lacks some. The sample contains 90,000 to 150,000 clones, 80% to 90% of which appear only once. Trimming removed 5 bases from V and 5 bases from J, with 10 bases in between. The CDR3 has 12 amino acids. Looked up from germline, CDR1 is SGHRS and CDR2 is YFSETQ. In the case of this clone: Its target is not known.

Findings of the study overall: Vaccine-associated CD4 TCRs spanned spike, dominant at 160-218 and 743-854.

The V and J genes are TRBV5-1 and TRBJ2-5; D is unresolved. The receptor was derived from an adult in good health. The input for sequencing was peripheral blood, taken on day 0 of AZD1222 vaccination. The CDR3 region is CASRLMGETQYF. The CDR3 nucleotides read TGCGCCAGCAGACTCATGGGGGAGACCCAGTACTTC.